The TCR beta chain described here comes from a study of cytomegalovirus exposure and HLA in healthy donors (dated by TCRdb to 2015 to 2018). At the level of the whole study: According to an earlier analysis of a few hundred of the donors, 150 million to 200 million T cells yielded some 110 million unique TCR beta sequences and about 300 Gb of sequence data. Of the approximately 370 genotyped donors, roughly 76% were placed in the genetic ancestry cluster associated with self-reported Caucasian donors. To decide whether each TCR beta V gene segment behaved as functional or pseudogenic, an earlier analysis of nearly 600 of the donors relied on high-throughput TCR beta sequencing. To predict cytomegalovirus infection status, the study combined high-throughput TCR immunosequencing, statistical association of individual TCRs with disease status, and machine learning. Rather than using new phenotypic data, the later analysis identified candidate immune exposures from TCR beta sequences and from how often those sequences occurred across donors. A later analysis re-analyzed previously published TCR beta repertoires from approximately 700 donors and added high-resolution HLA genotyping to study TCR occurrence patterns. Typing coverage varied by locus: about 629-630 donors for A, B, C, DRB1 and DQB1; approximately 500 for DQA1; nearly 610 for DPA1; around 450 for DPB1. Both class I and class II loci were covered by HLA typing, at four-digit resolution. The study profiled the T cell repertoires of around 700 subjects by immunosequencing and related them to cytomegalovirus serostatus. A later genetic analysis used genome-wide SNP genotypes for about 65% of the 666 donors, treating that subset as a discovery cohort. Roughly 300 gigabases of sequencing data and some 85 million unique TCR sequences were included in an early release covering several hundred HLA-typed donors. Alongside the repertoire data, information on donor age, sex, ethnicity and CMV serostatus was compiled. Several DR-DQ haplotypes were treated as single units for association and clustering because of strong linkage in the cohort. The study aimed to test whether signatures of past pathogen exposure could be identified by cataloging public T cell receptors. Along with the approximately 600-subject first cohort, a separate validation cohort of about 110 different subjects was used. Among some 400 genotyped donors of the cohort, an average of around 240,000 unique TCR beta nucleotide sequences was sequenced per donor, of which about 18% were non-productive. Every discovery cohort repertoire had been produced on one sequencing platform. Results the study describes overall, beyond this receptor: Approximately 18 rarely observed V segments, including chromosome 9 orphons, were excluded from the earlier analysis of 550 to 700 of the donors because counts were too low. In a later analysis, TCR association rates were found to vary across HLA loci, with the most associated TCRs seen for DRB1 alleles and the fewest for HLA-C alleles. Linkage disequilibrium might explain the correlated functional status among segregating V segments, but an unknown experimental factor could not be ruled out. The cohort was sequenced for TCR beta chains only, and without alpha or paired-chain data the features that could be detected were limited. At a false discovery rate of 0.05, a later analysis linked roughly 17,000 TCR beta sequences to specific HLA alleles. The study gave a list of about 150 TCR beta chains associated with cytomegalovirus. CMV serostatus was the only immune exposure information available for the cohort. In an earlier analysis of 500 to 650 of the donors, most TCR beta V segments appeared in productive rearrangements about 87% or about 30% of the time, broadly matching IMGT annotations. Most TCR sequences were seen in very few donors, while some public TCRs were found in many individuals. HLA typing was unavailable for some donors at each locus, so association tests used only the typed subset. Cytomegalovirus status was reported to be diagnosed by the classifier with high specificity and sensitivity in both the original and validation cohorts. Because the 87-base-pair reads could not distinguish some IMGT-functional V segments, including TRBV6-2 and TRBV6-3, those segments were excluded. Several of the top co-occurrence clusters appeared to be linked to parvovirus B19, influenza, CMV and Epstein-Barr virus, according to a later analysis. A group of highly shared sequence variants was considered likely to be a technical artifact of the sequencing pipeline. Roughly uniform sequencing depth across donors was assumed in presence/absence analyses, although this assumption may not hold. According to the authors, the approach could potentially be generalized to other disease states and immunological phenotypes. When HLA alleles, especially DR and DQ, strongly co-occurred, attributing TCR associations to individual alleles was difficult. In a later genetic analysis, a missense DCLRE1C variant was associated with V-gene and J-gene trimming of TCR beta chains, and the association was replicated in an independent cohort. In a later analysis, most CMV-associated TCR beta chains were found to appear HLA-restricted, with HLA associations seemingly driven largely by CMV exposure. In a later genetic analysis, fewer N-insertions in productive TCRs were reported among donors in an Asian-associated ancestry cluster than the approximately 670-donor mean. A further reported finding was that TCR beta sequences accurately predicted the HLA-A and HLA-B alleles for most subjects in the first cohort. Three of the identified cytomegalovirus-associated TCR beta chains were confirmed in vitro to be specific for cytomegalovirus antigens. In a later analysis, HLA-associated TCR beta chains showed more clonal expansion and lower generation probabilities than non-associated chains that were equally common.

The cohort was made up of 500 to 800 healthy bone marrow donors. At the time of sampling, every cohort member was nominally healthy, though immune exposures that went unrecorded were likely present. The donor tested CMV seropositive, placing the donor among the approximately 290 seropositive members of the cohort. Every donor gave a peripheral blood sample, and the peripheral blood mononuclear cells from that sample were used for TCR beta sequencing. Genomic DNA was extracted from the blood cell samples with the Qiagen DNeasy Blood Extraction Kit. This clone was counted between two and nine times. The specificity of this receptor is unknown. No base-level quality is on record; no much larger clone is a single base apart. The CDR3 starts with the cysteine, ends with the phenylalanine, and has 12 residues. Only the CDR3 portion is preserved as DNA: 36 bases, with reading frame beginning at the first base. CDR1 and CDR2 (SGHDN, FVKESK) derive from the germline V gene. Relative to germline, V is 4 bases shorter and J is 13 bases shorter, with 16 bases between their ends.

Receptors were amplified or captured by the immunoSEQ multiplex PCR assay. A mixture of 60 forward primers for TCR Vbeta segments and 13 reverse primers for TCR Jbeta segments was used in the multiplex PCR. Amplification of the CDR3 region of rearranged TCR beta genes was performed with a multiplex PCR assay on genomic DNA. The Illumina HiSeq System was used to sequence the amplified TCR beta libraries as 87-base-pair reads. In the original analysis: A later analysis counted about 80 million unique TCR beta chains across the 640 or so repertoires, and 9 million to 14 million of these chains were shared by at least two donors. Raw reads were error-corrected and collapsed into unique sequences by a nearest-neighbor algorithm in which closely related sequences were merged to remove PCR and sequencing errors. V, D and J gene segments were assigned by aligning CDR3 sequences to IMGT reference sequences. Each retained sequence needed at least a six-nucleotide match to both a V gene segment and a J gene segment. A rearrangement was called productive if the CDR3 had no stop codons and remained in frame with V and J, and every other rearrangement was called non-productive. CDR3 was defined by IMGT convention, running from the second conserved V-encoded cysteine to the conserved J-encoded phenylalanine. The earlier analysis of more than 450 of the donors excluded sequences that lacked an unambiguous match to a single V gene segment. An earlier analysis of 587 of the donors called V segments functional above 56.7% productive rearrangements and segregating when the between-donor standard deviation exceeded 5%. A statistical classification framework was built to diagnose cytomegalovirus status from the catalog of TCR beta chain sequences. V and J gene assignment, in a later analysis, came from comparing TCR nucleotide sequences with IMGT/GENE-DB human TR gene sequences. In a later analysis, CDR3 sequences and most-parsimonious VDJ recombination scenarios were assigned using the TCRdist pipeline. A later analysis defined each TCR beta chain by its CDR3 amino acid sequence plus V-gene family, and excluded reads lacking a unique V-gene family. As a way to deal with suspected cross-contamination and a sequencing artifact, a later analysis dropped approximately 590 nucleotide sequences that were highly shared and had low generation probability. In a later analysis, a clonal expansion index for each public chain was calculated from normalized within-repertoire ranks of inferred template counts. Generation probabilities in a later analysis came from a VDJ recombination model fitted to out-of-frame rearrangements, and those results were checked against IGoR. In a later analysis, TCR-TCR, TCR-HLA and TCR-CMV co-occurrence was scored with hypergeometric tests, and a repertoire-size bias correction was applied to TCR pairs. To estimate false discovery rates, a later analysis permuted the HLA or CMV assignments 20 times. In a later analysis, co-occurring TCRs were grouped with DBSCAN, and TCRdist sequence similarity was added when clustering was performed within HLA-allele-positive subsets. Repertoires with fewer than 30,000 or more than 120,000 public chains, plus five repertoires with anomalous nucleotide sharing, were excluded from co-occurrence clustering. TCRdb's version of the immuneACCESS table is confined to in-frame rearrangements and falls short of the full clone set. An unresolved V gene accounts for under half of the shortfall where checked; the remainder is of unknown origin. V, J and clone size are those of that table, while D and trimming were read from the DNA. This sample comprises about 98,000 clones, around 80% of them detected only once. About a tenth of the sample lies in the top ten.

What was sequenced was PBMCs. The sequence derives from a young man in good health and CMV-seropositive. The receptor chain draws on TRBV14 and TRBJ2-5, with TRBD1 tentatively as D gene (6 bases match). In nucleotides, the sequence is TGTGCCAGCAGCCCAATGGACAGCCCCAGGTACTTC. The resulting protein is CASSPMDSPRYF. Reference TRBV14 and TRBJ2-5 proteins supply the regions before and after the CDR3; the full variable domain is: EAGVTQFPSHSVIEKGQTVTLRCDPISGHDNLYWYRRVMGKEIKFLLHFVKESKQDESGMPNNRFLAERTGGTYSTLKVQPAELEDSGVYFCASSPMDSPRYFGPGTRLLVL.